What follows is one T cell receptor (beta chain) and its context. V was trimmed by 8 bases and J by 6 bases, leaving 15 bases between them. CDR3 length: 12 amino acids. The V gene's germline CDR1 is SQVTM and CDR2 ANQGSEA. This entry belongs to a study of T cell repertoires in cytomegalovirus infection. The wider study: A matching HLA type, together with CMV infection, was signaled by public TCR beta signatures.

A single record per CDR3 protein comes from TCRdb applying MiXCR to the reads. The sample has approximately 250,000 distinct CDR3 sequences, 22% seen once. This receptor was taken from a human donor in good health (CMV status not recorded). Some clones in this sample may be carry-over from other donors' samples. The V call is TRBV29-1, the J call TRBJ2-3; D may be TRBD2 (6 bases). The sample was CD8+ T cells from PBMCs. In DNA, the CDR3 is TGCAGCCCTCGGTTGGCGGGGGATACGCAGTATTTT. This encodes CSPRLAGDTQYF.